This T cell receptor (beta chain) was retrieved from a study of CD8 T cells in Susac syndrome (dated by TCRdb to between 2018 and 2021). Broadly, across the study: Among the Susac syndrome patients who were sequenced, clinically active disease was present in six and clinical remission was observed in 8 or 9. CD8+ T cell repertoire clonality was compared between more than 9 healthy donors, approximately 14 Susac syndrome patients and roughly 15 multiple sclerosis patients. Whether CD8+ T cell activation and differentiation in Susac syndrome was antigen driven was tested using repertoire sequencing. At the time of blood withdrawal, Susac syndrome patients were either therapy-naive, taking corticosteroids (with some also receiving IVIg), or on IVIg alone. Overall results and qualifications from the work: Approximately 17 and five Susac-specific public clones were found in the total CD8+ and CD8+ TEMRA repertoires, respectively. Clonal expansion was seen in Susac syndrome CD8+ repertoires, peaking in CD8+ TEMRA cells and being greater in clinically active patients than in remitting ones. The study acknowledged that relatively few individuals were included in the TCR sequencing and HLA analysis.

RNA was extracted using the RNeasy kit, and roughly 0.5 to 1 microgram was reverse transcribed with random hexamers. TCR beta CDR3 regions were amplified with the immunoSEQ multiplex PCR assay covering 54 Vbeta and 13 Jbeta segments. PCR amplification bias was corrected using a synthetic template baseline for primer optimization and computational correction. The authors processed their data as follows. Only productive sequences were kept, with reads annotated to V, D and J genes according to IMGT and analyzed in immunoSEQ Analyzer. To calculate clonality, Shannon entropy was normalized by log2 of the number of productive unique sequences and then subtracted from one. For each patient and control, public and private clones were evaluated among the 100 most prevalent clones. Clones were defined as Susac-specific when absent from the healthy and MS cohorts, from over a thousand published viral clones and from other ImmuneACCESS disease sequences. The public reads were quality trimmed at Q25 with fastp and then assembled into clones with MiXCR by TCRdb, keeping productive beta chains. Duplicate CDR3 protein sequences are folded into a single record with the most common DNA and genes. These V and J calls are TCRdb output, not the study's own analysis. Recorded for this sample are fewer than 85,000 distinct CDR3 sequences; roughly 94% of them occurred a single time. The leading ten clones occupy roughly 0.46% of the sample.

Peripheral blood CD8+ and CD4+ T cells from healthy donors, Susac syndrome patients and multiple sclerosis patients were profiled by high-throughput TCR beta sequencing. The Susac syndrome patients fulfilled recently defined diagnostic criteria for either definite or probable disease. CD8+ TEMRA cells were enriched by FACS, while bulk CD8+ and CD4+ T cells were purified by magnetic negative isolation. Blood was collected in EDTA tubes and processed within 24 hours, with PBMCs isolated through density gradient centrifugation. PBMCs intended for TCR sequencing were frozen in liquid nitrogen and were later thawed in a 37 degrees C water bath. A purity of at least 90% was achieved for sorted or isolated CD4+, CD8+ and CD8+ TEMRA cells. About this clonotype: The antigen this receptor binds is unknown. The input lacks base qualities; no much larger clone sits a single base away.

CDR1 and CDR2 were assigned from the germline V gene as SNHLY and FYNNEI. Between the V and J ends, shortened by 2 bases and 2 bases respectively, the junction contains 11 bases. The CDR3 starts with the cysteine, ends with the phenylalanine, and has 15 residues. Of all the DNA, just the CDR3 is kept, 45 bases in frame from base 1. The chain is assembled from TRBV2 and TRBJ2-3; the D segment could be TRBD2, given 6 matching bases. Sequenced material: CD8+ T cells from PBMCs. This TCR came from a human donor with Susac syndrome. The nucleotide sequence reads as follows: TGTGCCAGCAGTGAAATAGCGGACGACACAGATACGCAGTATTTT. It specifies CASSEIADDTDTQYF.